Listed below are T cell receptor beta chains from one sample, sequenced in a study of blood T cell repertoires in COVID-19. This table comes from immunoSEQ multiplex PCR, and its TCRdb copy is limited to in-frame clones, with some not included. Of about 160,000 clones listed, approximately 86% are singletons. The sequenced sample consisted of PBMCs or T cells enriched from blood (not recorded which). These receptors came from a man in his 60s who had recovered from COVID-19. CDR3s include the opening cysteine and the closing phenylalanine or tryptophan. A D gene is named only where the DNA matches it firmly. For some rows the clone size is stated as once, few or many, or as a class when expanded; others skip it.

CDR3aa: CASSQVWKGTGANVLTF
CDR3nt: TGTGCCAGCAGCCAAGTTTGGAAGGGGACTGGGGCCAACGTCCTGACTTTC
j_gene: TRBJ2-6
d_gene: .
abundance: .
v_gene: TRBV3-1/TRBV3-2

CDR3aa: CASRGLYGYTF
CDR3nt: TGTGCCAGCAGGGGGCTCTATGGCTACACCTTC
j_gene: TRBJ1-2
d_gene: .
abundance: .
v_gene: TRBV2

CDR3aa: CASSETGAQETQYF
CDR3nt: TGTGCCAGCAGCGAAACAGGGGCCCAAGAGACCCAGTACTTC
j_gene: TRBJ2-5
d_gene: TRBD1
abundance: .
v_gene: TRBV28

CDR3aa: CASPKREGGYEQYF
CDR3nt: TGTGCCAGTCCCAAGCGGGAGGGCGGCTACGAGCAGTACTTC
j_gene: TRBJ2-7
d_gene: TRBD2
abundance: once
v_gene: TRBV6-5

CDR3aa: CASSQASGRVEVDTQYF
CDR3nt: TGTGCCAGCAGCCAGGCTAGCGGGAGAGTTGAGGTCGATACGCAGTATTTT
j_gene: TRBJ2-3
d_gene: TRBD2
abundance: .
v_gene: TRBV4-2

CDR3aa: CASSSGYGYTF
CDR3nt: TGTGCCAGCAGTTCGGGGTATGGCTACACCTTC
j_gene: TRBJ1-2
d_gene: .
abundance: .
v_gene: TRBV28

CDR3aa: CASSPRLAGTNNEQFF
CDR3nt: TGTGCCAGCAGTCCTAGACTAGCCGGGACGAACAATGAGCAGTTCTTC
j_gene: TRBJ2-1
d_gene: TRBD2
abundance: .
v_gene: TRBV2

CDR3aa: CASSADGGASSYEQYF
CDR3nt: TGTGCCAGTAGTGCCGACGGGGGGGCCAGCTCCTACGAGCAGTACTTC
j_gene: TRBJ2-7
d_gene: TRBD2
abundance: .
v_gene: TRBV19

CDR3aa: CASSGQGLAGGTQYF
CDR3nt: TGTGCCAGCAGCGGACAGGGACTAGCGGGGGGCACGCAGTATTTT
j_gene: TRBJ2-3
d_gene: TRBD2
abundance: .
v_gene: TRBV9

CDR3aa: CASTLGGRNSPLHF
CDR3nt: TGTGCCAGCACCCTCGGGGGGCGGAATTCACCCCTCCACTTT
j_gene: TRBJ1-6
d_gene: .
abundance: .
v_gene: TRBV2

CDR3aa: CASSPRQGASNTEAFF
CDR3nt: TGTGCCAGCTCACCAAGGCAGGGGGCCAGTAACACTGAAGCTTTCTTT
j_gene: TRBJ1-1
d_gene: TRBD1
abundance: few
v_gene: TRBV18

CDR3aa: CASTPLYGYTF
CDR3nt: TGTGCCAGCACTCCCCTCTATGGCTACACCTTC
j_gene: TRBJ1-2
d_gene: .
abundance: .
v_gene: TRBV2

CDR3aa: CASRTLGQILTEAFF
CDR3nt: TGTGCCAGTAGGACGTTGGGACAGATCCTCACTGAAGCTTTCTTT
j_gene: TRBJ1-1
d_gene: TRBD1
abundance: .
v_gene: TRBV19

CDR3aa: CASSVGLALPLVETQYF
CDR3nt: TGTGCCAGCAGCGTAGGACTAGCTCTACCCTTGGTGGAGACCCAGTACTTC
j_gene: TRBJ2-5
d_gene: TRBD2
abundance: .
v_gene: TRBV9

CDR3aa: CASSSPNLDRSSYEQYF
CDR3nt: TGTGCCAGCAGTTCCCCTAACCTTGACCGGAGCTCCTACGAGCAGTACTTC
j_gene: TRBJ2-7
d_gene: .
abundance: few
v_gene: TRBV27

CDR3aa: CSVVGPDNQETQYF
CDR3nt: TGCAGCGTTGTGGGGCCAGATAATCAAGAGACCCAGTACTTC
j_gene: TRBJ2-5
d_gene: .
abundance: .
v_gene: TRBV29-1

CDR3aa: CASSIHQWTGELFF
CDR3nt: TGTGCCAGTAGTATACACCAGTGGACCGGGGAGCTGTTTTTT
j_gene: TRBJ2-2
d_gene: .
abundance: .
v_gene: TRBV19

CDR3aa: CASSNMNTEAFF
CDR3nt: TGTGCCAGCAGTAATATGAACACTGAAGCTTTCTTT
j_gene: TRBJ1-1
d_gene: .
abundance: once
v_gene: TRBV11-2

CDR3aa: CASSLRDSSRETQYF
CDR3nt: TGCGCCAGCAGCTTGAGGGACTCCTCGAGGGAGACCCAGTACTTC
j_gene: TRBJ2-5
d_gene: .
abundance: once
v_gene: TRBV5-1

CDR3aa: CASSYSGNRGNTEAFF
CDR3nt: TGTGCCAGCAGTTACTCGGGAAACAGGGGGAACACTGAAGCTTTCTTT
j_gene: TRBJ1-1
d_gene: TRBD1
abundance: .
v_gene: TRBV6-5

CDR3aa: CASSPDRGNTGELFF
CDR3nt: TGTGCCAGCAGCCCCGACAGGGGTAACACCGGGGAGCTGTTTTTT
j_gene: TRBJ2-2
d_gene: TRBD1
abundance: .
v_gene: TRBV2

CDR3aa: CASSLARDRGYEQYF
CDR3nt: TGTGCCAGCAGCTTAGCCCGGGACAGGGGGTACGAGCAGTACTTC
j_gene: TRBJ2-7
d_gene: TRBD1
abundance: .
v_gene: TRBV13

CDR3aa: CASSYSETGVEQYF
CDR3nt: TGTGCCAGCAGTTACTCCGAGACAGGGGTCGAGCAGTACTTC
j_gene: TRBJ2-7
d_gene: TRBD1
abundance: .
v_gene: TRBV6-5

CDR3aa: CASSPRTDRGGEQYF
CDR3nt: TGCGCCAGCAGCCCAAGAACGGACAGGGGGGGCGAGCAGTACTTC
j_gene: TRBJ2-7
d_gene: TRBD1
abundance: .
v_gene: TRBV5-1

CDR3aa: CASSLEGLAGAYNEQFF
CDR3nt: TGCGCCAGCAGCTTGGAGGGACTAGCGGGGGCCTACAATGAGCAGTTCTTC
j_gene: TRBJ2-1
d_gene: TRBD2
abundance: .
v_gene: TRBV5-1

CDR3aa: CASRVLGLRGGHEETQYF
CDR3nt: TGTGCCAGCAGGGTCCTTGGTCTGAGGGGGGGCCACGAAGAGACCCAGTACTTC
j_gene: TRBJ2-5
d_gene: .
abundance: .
v_gene: TRBV2

CDR3aa: CASSHQGLEVTQYF
CDR3nt: TGTGCCAGCAGCCACCAGGGGTTGGAGGTGACCCAGTACTTC
j_gene: TRBJ2-5
d_gene: .
abundance: .
v_gene: TRBV5-6

CDR3aa: CASSPPGSDSPLHF
CDR3nt: TGTGCCAGCAGTCCCCCAGGGTCTGATTCACCCCTCCACTTT
j_gene: TRBJ1-6
d_gene: .
abundance: .
v_gene: TRBV28

CDR3aa: CASSKAWGVTGNTIYF
CDR3nt: TGTGCCAGCAGTAAGGCGTGGGGGGTCACTGGAAACACCATATATTTT
j_gene: TRBJ1-3
d_gene: .
abundance: .
v_gene: TRBV7-2

CDR3aa: CASTRSPGGAYEQYF
CDR3nt: TGTGCCAGCACCAGATCCCCGGGCGGGGCCTACGAGCAGTACTTC
j_gene: TRBJ2-7
d_gene: .
abundance: .
v_gene: TRBV5-4

CDR3aa: CASIITGGETQYF
CDR3nt: TGTGCCAGCATCATAACCGGGGGAGAGACCCAGTACTTC
j_gene: TRBJ2-5
d_gene: .
abundance: .
v_gene: TRBV28

CDR3aa: CASSQLTGSSYEQYF
CDR3nt: TGTGCCAGCAGCCAACTGACAGGGAGCTCCTACGAGCAGTACTTC
j_gene: TRBJ2-7
d_gene: TRBD1
abundance: .
v_gene: TRBV5-6

CDR3aa: CASIQTGGGGYTF
CDR3nt: TGTGCCAGCATTCAGACAGGGGGCGGTGGCTACACCTTC
j_gene: TRBJ1-2
d_gene: TRBD1
abundance: .
v_gene: TRBV6-6